The source of this TCR beta chain is a study of blood T cell repertoires in COVID-19 (dated by TCRdb to between 2020 and 2021). In the study overall: Samples from collaborators originated in the United States, Italy and Spain and spanned both the acute and convalescent phases of COVID-19. The material from the prospective study consisted of cDNA or gDNA derived from T cells, B-cell-depleted T cells, or PBMCs. The dataset comprised deeply sampled blood TCRbeta repertoires from subjects exposed to, actively infected with, or recovered from COVID-19. The repertoires were made available in a free public database intended to serve as a resource for research on the immune response to SARS-CoV-2. Samples were obtained from the ongoing ImmuneRACE study (first 160 participants) and from about 1,300 subjects provided by 6 global collaborators. Nearly every sample came with metadata listing a de-identified subject ID, COVID-19 status, age in years and sex. Where available, HLA class I and class II types were obtained from metadata supplied by the sample provider rather than from assay-based typing. Results and caveats for the whole study, not just this receptor: How much clinical and demographic metadata was included differed by source and by participant, and the metadata was provided uncurated.

The germline V gene sets CDR1 to MNHEY and CDR2 to SVGAGI. V loses 6 bases, J loses 6 bases, and the germline ends lie 9 bases apart. Including the terminal cysteine and phenylalanine, the CDR3 comprises 11 residues. Just the 33-base CDR3 DNA is kept, in frame starting at base 1. This clone appeared a single time. Its binding antigen is unknown. Base qualities were left out, and no much larger clone turns up one base away. In Seattle, one collaborating source enrolled patients while the infection was active and tracked those patients longitudinally over the course of disease. Whole blood was collected in K2EDTA tubes by collaborating institutions according to the institutions' own protocols. For TCRbeta analysis, collaborators shipped samples as frozen whole blood, isolated PBMCs, or DNA extracted from either of those sample types. The immunoSEQ Assay, a bias-controlled multiplex PCR, was used to amplify TCRbeta CDR3 regions from genomic DNA. In the original analysis: Within the assay, amplification of reference gene primers was used to estimate how many nucleated cells each sample contained. To quantify the absolute abundance of each unique TCRbeta CDR3 rearrangement, sequence reads were collapsed and filtered. For each sample, productive Simpson clonality was calculated as the square root of Simpson's diversity index across productive rearrangements. The immuneACCESS repertoire file appears here via TCRdb, limited to in-frame rearrangements. These files lack a portion of the clones; in checked studies, under half of the deficit traces to unresolved V genes, and the cause of the others is not known. V and J calls and clone size are given by that table; D and trimming were obtained from the DNA. The sample table holds under 65,000 clones, of which around four fifths were seen once. The ten largest clones capture 25% to 35% of the sample.

The sequencing input was peripheral blood. The sequence came from a man aged 55 to 70 with COVID-19, enrolled during active disease. Recombination connected TRBV6-5 to TRBJ2-7, with the D gene uncertain. The DNA is as follows: TGTGCCAGCAGCCCGGGTATCGAGCAGTACTTC. Its amino acids are CASSPGIEQYF.